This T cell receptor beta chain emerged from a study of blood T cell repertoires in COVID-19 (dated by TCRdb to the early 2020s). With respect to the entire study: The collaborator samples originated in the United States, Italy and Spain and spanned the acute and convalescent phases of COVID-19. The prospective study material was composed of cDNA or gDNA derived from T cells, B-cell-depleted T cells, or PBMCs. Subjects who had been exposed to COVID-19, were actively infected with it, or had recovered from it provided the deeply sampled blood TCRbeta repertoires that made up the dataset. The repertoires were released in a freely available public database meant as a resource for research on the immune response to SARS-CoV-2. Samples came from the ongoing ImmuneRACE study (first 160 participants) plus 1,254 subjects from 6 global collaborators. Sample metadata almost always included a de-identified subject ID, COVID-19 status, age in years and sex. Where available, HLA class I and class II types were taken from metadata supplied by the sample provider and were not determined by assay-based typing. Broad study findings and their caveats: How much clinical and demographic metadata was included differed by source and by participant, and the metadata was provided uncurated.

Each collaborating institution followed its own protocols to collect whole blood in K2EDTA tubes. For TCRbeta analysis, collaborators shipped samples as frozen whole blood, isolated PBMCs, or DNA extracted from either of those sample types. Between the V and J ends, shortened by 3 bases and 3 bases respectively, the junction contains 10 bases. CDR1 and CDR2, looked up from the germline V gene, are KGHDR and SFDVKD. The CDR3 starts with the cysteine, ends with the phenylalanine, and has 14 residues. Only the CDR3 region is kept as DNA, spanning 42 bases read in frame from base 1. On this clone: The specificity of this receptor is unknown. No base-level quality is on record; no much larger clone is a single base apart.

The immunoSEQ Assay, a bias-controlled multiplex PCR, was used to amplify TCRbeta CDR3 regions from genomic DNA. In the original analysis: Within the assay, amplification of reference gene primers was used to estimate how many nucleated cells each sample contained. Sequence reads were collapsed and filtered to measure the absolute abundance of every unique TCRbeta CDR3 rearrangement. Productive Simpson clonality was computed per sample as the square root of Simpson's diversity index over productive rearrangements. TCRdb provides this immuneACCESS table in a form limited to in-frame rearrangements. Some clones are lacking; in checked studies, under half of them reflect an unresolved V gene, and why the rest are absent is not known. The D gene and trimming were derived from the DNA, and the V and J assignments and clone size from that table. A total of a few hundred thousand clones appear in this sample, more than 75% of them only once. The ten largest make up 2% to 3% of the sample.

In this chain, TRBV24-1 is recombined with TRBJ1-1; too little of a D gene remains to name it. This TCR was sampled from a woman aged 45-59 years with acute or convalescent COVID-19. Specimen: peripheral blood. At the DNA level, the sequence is TGTGCCACCAGTGATCGGGTGACCTACACTGAAGCTTTCTTT. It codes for CATSDRVTYTEAFF.